The clone carrying this TCR beta chain has just a few counts. The antigen is not known. Someone pulled total RNA out of unfractionated whole blood. This specimen comes from a study of human T cells and chemical hapten exposure. Study conclusions and caveats: TCRs above 1 in 1000 frequency stayed constant with DPC sensitization.

Single cDNA molecules in the library carried unique molecular identifiers attached during preparation. In the original analysis: Individual samples carried between about 23,224 and 690,600 TCRs, with approximately 100,000 as the median. TCRdb reprocessed the 5' RACE reads via MiXCR and lists one record per CDR3 protein. The V and J calls were not made by the authors but by TCRdb's processing. This sample has fewer than 150,000 distinct CDR3 sequences, with roughly 19% found just once. This receptor was obtained from a human donor in good health.

The CDR3 sequence is CSVPRGAFQETQYF. DNA of the CDR3: TGCAGCGTCCCTCGCGGAGCCTTCCAAGAGACCCAGTACTTC. The chain has TRBV29-1 and TRBJ2-5; no clear D. V shed 6 bases and J shed 1 base, with 15 bases lying between them. CDR1 is SQVTM and CDR2 is ANQGSEA in the germline V gene. This CDR3 comprises 14 residues.